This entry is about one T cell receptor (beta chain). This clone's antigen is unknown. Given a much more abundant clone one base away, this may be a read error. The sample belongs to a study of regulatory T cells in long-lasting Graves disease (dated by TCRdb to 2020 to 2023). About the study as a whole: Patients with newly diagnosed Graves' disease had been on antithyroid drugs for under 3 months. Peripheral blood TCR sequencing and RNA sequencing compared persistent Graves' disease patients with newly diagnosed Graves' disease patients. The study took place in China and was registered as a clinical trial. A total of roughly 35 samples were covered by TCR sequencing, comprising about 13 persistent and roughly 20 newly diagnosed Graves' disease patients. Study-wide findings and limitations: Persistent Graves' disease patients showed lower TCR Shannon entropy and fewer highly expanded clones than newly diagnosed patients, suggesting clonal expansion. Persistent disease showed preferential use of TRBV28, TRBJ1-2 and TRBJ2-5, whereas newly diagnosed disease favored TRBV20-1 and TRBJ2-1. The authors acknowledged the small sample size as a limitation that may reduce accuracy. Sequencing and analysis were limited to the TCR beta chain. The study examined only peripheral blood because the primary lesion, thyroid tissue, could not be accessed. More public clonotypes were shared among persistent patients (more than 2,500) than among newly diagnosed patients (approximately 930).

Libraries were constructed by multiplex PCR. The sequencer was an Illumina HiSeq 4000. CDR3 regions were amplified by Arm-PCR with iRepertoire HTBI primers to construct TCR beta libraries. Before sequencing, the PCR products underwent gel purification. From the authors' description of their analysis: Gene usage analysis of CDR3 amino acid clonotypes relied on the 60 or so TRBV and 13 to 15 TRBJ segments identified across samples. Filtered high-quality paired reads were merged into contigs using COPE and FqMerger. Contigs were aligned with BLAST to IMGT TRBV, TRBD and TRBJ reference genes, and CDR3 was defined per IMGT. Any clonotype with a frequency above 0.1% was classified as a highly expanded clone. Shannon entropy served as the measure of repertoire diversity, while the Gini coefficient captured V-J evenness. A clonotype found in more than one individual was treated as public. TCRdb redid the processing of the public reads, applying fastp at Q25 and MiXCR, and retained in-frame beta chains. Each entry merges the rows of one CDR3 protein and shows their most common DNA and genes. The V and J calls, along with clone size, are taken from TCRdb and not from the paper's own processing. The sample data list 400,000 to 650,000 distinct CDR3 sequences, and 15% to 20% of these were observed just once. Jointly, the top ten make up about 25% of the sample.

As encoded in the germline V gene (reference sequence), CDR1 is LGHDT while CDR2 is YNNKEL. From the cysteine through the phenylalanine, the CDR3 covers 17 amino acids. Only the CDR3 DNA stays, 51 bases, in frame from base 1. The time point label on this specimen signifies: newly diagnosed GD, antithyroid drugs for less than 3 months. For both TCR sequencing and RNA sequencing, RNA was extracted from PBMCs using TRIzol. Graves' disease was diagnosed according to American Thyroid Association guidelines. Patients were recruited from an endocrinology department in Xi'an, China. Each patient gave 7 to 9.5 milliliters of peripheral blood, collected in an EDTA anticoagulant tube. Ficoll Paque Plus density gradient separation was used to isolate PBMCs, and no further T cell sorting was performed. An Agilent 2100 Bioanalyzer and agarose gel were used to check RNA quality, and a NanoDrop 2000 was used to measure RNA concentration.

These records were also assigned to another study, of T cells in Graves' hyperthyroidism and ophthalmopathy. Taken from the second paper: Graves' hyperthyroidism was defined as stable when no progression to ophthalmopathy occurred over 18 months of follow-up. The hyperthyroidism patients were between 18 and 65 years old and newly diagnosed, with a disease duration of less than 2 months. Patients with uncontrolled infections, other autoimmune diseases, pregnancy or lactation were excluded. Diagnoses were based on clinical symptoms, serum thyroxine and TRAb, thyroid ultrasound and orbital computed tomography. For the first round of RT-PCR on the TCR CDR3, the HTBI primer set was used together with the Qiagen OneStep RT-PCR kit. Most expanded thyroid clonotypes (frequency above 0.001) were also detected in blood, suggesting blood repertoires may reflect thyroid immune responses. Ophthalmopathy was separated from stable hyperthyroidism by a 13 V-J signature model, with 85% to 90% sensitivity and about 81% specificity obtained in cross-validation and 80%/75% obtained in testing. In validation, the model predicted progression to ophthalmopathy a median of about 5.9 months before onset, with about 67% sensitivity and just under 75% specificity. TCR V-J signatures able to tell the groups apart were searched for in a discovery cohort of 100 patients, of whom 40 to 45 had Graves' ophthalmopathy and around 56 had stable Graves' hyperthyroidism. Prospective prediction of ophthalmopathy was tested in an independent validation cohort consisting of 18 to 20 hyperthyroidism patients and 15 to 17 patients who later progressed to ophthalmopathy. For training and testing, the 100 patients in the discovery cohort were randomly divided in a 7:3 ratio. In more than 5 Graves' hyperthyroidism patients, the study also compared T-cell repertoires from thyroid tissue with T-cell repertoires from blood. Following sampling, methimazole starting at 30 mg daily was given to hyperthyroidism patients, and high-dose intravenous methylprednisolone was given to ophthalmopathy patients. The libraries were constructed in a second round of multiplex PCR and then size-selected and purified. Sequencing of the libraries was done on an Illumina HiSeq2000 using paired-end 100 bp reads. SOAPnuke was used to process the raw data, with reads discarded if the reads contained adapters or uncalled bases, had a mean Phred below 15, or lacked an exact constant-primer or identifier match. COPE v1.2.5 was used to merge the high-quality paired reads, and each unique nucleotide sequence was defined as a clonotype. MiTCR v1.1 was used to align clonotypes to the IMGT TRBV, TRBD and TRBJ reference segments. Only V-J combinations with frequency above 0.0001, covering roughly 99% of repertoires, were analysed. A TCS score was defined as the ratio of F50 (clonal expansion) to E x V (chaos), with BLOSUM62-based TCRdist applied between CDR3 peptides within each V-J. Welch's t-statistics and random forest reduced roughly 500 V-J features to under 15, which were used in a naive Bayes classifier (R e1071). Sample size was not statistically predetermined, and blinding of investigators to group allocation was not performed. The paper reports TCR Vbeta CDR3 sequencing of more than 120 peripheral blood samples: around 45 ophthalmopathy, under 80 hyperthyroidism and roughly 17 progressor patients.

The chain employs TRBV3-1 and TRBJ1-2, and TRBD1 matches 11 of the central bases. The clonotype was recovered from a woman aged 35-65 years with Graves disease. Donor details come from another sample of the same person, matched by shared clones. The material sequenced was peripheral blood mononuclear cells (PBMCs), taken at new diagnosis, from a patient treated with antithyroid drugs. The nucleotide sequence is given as TGTGCCGGCAGCCCTAGGACAGGGGGCGCGTTCAATTATGGCTACACCTTC. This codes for CAGSPRTGGAFNYGYTF.